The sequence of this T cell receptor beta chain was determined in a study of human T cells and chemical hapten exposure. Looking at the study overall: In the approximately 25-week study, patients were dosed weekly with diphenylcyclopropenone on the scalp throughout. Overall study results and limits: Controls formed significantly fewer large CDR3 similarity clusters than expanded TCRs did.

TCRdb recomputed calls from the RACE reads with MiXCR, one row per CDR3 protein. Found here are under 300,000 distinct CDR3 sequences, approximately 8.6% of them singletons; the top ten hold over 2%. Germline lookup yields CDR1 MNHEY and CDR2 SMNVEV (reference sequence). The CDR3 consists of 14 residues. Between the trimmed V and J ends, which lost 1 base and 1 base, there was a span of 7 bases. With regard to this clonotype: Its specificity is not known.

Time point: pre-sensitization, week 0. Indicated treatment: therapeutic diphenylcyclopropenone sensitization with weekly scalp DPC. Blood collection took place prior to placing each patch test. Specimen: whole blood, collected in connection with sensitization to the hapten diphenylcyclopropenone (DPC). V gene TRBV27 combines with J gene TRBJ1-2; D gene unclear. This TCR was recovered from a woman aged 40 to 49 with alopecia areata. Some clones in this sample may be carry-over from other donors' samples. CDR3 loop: CASSLFGSNYGYTF. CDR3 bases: TGTGCCAGCAGTTTATTTGGCAGTAACTATGGCTACACCTTC.